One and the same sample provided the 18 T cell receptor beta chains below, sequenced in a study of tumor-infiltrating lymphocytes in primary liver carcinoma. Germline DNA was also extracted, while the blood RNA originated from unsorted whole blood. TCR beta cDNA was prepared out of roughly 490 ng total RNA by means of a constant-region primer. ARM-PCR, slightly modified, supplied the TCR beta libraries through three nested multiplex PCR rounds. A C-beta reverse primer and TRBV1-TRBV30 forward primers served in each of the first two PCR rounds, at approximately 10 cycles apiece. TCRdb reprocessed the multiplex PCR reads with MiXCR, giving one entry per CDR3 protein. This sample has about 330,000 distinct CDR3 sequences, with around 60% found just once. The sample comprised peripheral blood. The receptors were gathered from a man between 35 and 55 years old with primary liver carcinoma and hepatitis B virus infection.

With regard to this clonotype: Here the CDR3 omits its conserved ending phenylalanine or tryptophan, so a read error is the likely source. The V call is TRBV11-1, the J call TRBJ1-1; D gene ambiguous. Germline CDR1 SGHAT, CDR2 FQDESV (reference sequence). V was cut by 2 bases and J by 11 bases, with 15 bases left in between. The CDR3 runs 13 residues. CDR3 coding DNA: TGTGCCAGCAGCTTACAGTGGTGGAAGGAGGCTTTCATT. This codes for CASSLQWWKEAFI.

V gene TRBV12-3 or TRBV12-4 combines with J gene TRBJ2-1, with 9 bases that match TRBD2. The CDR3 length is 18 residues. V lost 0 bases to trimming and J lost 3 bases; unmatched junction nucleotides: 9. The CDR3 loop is CASSLAGVAGVIYNEQFF. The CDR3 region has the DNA TGTGCCAGCAGTTTAGCGGGGGTAGCGGGAGTGATCTACAATGAGCAGTTCTTC.

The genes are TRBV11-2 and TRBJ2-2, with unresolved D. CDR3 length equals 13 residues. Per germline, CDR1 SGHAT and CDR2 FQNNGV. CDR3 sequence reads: CTGSLMNTGELFF. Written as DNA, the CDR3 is TGTACCGGCAGCTTGATGAACACCGGGGAGCTGTTTTTT.

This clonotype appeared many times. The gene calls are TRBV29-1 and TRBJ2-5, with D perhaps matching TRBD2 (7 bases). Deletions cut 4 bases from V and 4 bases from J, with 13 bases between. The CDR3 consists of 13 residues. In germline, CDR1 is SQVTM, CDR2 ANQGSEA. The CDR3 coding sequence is TGCAGCGTTGTAGGGGGGGGAAGAGAGACCCAGTACTTC. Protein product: CSVVGGGRETQYF. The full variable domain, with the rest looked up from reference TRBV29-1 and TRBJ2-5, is SAVISQKPSRDICQRGTSLTIQCQVDSQVTMMFWYRQQPGQSLTLIATANQGSEATYESGFVIDKFPISRPNLTFSTLTVSNMSPEDSSIYLCSVVGGGRETQYFGPGTRLLVL.

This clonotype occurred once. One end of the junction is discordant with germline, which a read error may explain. CDR3 residues: CSVEQGTTYEQYF. CDR3 DNA sequence: TGTAGCGTTGAACAGGGGACCACCTACGAGCAGTACTTC. The rearrangement uses TRBV29-1 and TRBJ2-7, with 7 positions matching TRBD1. CDR3 length: 13 residues. Germline assignment: CDR1 SQVTM and CDR2 ANQGSEA.

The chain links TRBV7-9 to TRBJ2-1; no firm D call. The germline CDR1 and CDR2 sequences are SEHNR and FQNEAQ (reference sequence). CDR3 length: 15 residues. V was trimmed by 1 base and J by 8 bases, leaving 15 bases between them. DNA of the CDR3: TGTGCCAGCAGCTTAGGTGGTCCGTCCTTCGATGAGCAGTTCTTC. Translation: CASSLGGPSFDEQFF.

As DNA, the CDR3 is TGTGCCAGCAGCCCCGAGAAAACGGGACAGGCACCCTACGAGCAGTACTTC. This sequence encodes CASSPEKTGQAPYEQYF. The J gene is TRBJ2-7, the V gene TRBV6-2 or TRBV6-3; 8 nucleotides agree with TRBD1. The CDR3 spans 17 residues. V lost 6 bases to trimming and J lost 2 bases; unmatched junction nucleotides: 15. Per the germline V gene, CDR1 is MNHEY and CDR2 is SVGEGT.

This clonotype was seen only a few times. The CDR3 DNA reads TGTGCCAGCAGTTTAGGGGGTCAGGAAAAACTGTTTTTT. As protein: CASSLGGQEKLFF. The chain carries TRBV28 and TRBJ1-4, with D maybe TRBD1 (5 bases). CDR1 is MDHEN, CDR2 SYDVKM, per germline. Trimming shortened V by 2 bases and J by 8 bases, and 9 bases separated the two germline ends. The CDR3 has 13 residues.

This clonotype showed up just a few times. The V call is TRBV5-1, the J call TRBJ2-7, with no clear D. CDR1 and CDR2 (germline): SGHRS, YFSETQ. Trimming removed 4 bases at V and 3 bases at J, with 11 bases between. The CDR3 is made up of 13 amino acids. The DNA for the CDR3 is TGCGCCAGCAGCCCCAGTGGGGACTACGAGCAGTACTTC. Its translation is CASSPSGDYEQYF.

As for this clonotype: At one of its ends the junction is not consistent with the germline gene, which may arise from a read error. CDR3 residues: CANSASSYEQYF. CDR3 DNA: TGTGCCAACAGCGCTAGCTCCTACGAGCAGTACTTC. The V and J genes are TRBV11-2 and TRBJ2-7; D ambiguous. The germline V gene encodes CDR1 SGHAT and CDR2 FQNNGV. This CDR3 region has 12 residues.

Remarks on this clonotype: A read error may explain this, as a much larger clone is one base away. The CDR3 DNA sequence: TGTGCCAGCAAGACAGGGAACACTGAAACTTTCTTT. This encodes CASKTGNTETFF. V and J are TRBV6-5 and TRBJ1-1; 7 nucleotides agree with TRBD1. The CDR3 has 12 residues. Germline CDR1 is MNHEY and CDR2 is SVGAGI.

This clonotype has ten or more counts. CDR3 DNA: TGTGCCATCAGTACGACAACCCACGAGCAGTACTTC. It encodes CAISTTTHEQYF. The V gene is TRBV10-3, the J gene TRBJ2-7; the D is unclear. The CDR3 is made up of 12 amino acids. CDR1 ENHRY and CDR2 SYGVKD come from the germline V gene. V lost 5 bases, J lost 5 bases, and 10 bases lay in between.

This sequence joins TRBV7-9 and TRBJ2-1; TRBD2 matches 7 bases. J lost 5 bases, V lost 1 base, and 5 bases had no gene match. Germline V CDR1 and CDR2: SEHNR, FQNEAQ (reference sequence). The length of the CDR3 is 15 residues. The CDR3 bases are TGTGCCAGCAGCTTAGTGGGAGGGAGCAACAATGAGCAGTTCTTC. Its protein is CASSLVGGSNNEQFF. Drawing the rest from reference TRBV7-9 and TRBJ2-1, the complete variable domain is DTGVSQNPRHKITKRGQNVTFRCDPISEHNRLYWYRQTLGQGPEFLTYFQNEAQLEKSRLLSDRFSAERPKGSFSTLEIQRTEQGDSAMYLCASSLVGGSNNEQFFGPGTRLTVL.

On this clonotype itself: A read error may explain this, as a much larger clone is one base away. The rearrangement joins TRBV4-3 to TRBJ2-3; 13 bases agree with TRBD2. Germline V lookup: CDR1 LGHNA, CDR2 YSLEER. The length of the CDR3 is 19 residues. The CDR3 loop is CASGQHYRTSGGETDTQYF. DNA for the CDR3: TGCGCCAGCGGCCAACATTACCGGACTAGCGGGGGAGAGACAGATACGCAGTATTTT.

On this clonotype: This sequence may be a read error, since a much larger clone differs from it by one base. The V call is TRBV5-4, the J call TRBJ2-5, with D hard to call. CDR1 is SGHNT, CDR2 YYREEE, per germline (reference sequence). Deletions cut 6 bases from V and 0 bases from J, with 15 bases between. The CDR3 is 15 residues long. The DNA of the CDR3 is TGTGCCAGCATCTTCCAACAGAACTACCAAGAGACCCAGTACTTC. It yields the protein CASIFQQNYQETQYF.

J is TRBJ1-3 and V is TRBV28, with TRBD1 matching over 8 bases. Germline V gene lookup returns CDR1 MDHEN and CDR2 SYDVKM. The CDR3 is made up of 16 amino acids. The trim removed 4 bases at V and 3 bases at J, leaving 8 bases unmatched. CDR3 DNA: TGTGCCAGCAGTTCCCCGGACAGGGCTGTTGGAAACACCATATATTTT. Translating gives CASSSPDRAVGNTIYF.

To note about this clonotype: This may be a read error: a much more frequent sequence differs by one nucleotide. The CDR3 sequence is CDSSYLGTHEQYF. DNA for the CDR3: TGTGACAGCAGTTACCTAGGGACCCACGAGCAGTACTTC. This chain uses TRBV6-6 with TRBJ2-7; D might be TRBD1 or TRBD2, each matching 5 bases. Germline V CDR1 and CDR2: MNHNY, SVGAGI (reference sequence). There are 13 residues in the CDR3.

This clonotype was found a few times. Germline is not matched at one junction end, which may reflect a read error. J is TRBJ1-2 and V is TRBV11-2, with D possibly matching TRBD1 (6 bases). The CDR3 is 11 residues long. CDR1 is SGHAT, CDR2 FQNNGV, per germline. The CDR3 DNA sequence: TGTGCCAGCAGCCAGGGGCGAGGAGCCTCCTTC. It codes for CASSQGRGASF.